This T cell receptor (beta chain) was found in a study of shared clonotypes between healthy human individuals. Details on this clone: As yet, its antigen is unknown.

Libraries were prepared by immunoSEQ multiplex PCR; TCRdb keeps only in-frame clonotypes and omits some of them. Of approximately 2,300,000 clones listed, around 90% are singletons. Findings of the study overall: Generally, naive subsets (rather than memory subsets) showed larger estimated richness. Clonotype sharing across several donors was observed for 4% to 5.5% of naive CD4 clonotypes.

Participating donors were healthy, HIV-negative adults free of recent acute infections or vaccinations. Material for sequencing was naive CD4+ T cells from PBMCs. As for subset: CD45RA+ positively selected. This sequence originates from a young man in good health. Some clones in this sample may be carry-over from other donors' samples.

The CDR3 sequence: CASSAVSGKVNEQFF. The CDR3 DNA reads as TGTGCCAGCAGCGCCGTTAGCGGGAAGGTAAATGAGCAGTTCTTC. The chain couples TRBV11-2 to TRBJ2-1; TRBD2 agrees at 8 bases. The V and J ends lost 5 bases and 7 bases, in that order; junction bases with no gene match: 10. CDR1 is SGHAT, CDR2 FQNNGV, per germline. The CDR3 has 15 amino acids.